The 8 T cell receptor beta chains below come from one sample, sequenced in a study of lymphopenia after photon versus proton radiotherapy. Assay used: immunoSEQ multiplex PCR; TCRdb lists only in-frame clones, some missing. The repertoire includes roughly 76,000 clones, 85% to 95% of them detected once, and over 2% sits in the top ten. This specimen consisted of peripheral blood, obtained from a patient treated with photon-based radiotherapy. The receptors originated from a middle-aged woman with cholangiocarcinoma.

This clone was seen more than once but under ten times. V usage is TRBV2 and J usage is TRBJ1-2, with D maybe TRBD1 (5 bases). Germline V gene sequence: CDR1 SNHLY, CDR2 FYNNEI. V was pared by 7 bases and J by 2 bases, with 11 bases between. The CDR3 contains 13 residues. CDR3 loop: CASTRQGNYGYTF. CDR3 DNA: TGTGCCAGCACACGGCAGGGCAACTATGGCTACACCTTC.

V is TRBV4-2 and J is TRBJ2-1; 8 nucleotides agree with TRBD2. This CDR3 has 15 residues. Losses at the gene ends were 4 bases for V and 4 bases for J; bases not matched to a gene: 6. CDR1 and CDR2 from the germline V gene are LGHNA and YNFKEQ. CDR3 sequence (DNA): TGTGCCAGCAGCCGAGTAGCGGGACCTTACAATGAGCAGTTCTTC. It is translated as CASSRVAGPYNEQFF.

This clone has only one observation. V and J are TRBV2 and TRBJ1-5; D perhaps matches TRBD1 (5 bases). Trimming removed 2 bases from V and 6 bases from J, with 11 bases in between. Germline V CDR1 and CDR2: SNHLY, FYNNEI. The CDR3 is 14 residues long. The CDR3 nucleotides read TGTGCCAGCAGTGAACAGACAGTACTTCAGCCCCAGCATTTT. The encoded protein is CASSEQTVLQPQHF.

The chain is built from TRBV20-1 and TRBJ1-2; tentative D call: TRBD1 (5 bases). Germline loops: CDR1 DFQATT, CDR2 SNEGSKA (reference sequence). V was shortened by 6 bases and J by 9 bases, with 14 bases between the two germline ends. This CDR3 is 11 amino acids long. CDR3 amino acids: CSAERGRRYTF. For the CDR3, the DNA is TGCAGTGCGGAGAGGGGTCGGCGCTACACCTTC.

In this sample, this clone turned up a few times. The V and J genes are TRBV27 and TRBJ1-4; perhaps TRBD1 as D (6 bases). The germline V gene encodes CDR1 MNHEY and CDR2 SMNVEV (reference sequence). Trimming shortened V by 6 bases and J by 7 bases, and 30 bases separated the two germline ends. The CDR3 loop spans 19 amino acids. Here the CDR3 reads CASSNLLSTGTRAGEKLFF. The CDR3 DNA reads as TGTGCCAGCAGCAATCTATTGAGCACCGGGACACGGGCCGGTGAAAAACTGTTTTTT.

This chain joins TRBV5-6 and TRBJ1-2; D remains unclear. This CDR3 contains 14 residues. The V end was cut by 4 bases, the J end by 2 bases, with 12 bases between. The germline gives CDR1 SGHDT, CDR2 YYEEEE. The CDR3 is CASSPWAGNYGYTF. CDR3 in DNA: TGTGCCAGCAGCCCCTGGGCGGGGAACTATGGCTACACCTTC.

The J gene is TRBJ1-1, the V gene TRBV5-1, with D tentatively TRBD1 (5 bases). V lost 5 bases to trimming and J lost 7 bases, with 15 bases between them. This CDR3 has 13 residues. CDR1 SGHRS and CDR2 YFSETQ come from the germline V gene. CDR3 loop: CASRPTETVEAFF. CDR3 coding DNA: TGCGCCAGCAGACCTACGGAGACAGTTGAAGCTTTCTTT.

The rearrangement joins TRBV6-5 to TRBJ2-7, with 7 bases that match TRBD1. Germline CDR1 reads MNHEY; CDR2 reads SVGAGI. V shed 5 bases and J 11 bases; nucleotides not matched to a gene: 6. The CDR3 runs 11 residues. The CDR3: CASSNTGVEYF. The CDR3 DNA follows: TGTGCCAGCAGTAATACAGGGGTGGAGTACTTC.